Below are 14 T cell receptor beta chains sequenced from a single sample in a study of T cell repertoires in ileal Crohn's disease. Only in-frame clones appear in the TCRdb table, and some are missing; sequencing was by immunoSEQ multiplex PCR. The table records some 15,000 clones, approximately 70% of them present only once. The sequenced material came from ileal tissue. The receptors were sampled from an adult with Crohn's disease.

This clone has a handful of counts. Other nucleotide sequences from this sample produce the same CDR3. The chain has TRBV29-1 and TRBJ2-3, with a tentative D call TRBD1 (6 bases). The length of the CDR3 is 15 residues. Germline assignment: CDR1 SQVTM and CDR2 ANQGSEA. V was pared by 1 base and J by 2 bases, with 13 bases between. The DNA for the CDR3 is TGCAGCGTTGAAGGGGGTACAGGGAACACAGATACGCAGTATTTT. This sequence encodes CSVEGGTGNTDTQYF.

The chain uses TRBV5-1 and TRBJ1-2; 8 bases are shared with TRBD1. From germline, CDR1 is SGHRS and CDR2 YFSETQ. This CDR3 region has 19 residues. The ends lost 4 bases at V and 2 bases at J; junction bases unmatched: 19. CDR3 DNA: TGCGCCAGCAGCGCAAGCCGCCGGGACAGGCAAAGTCTAAACTATGGCTACACCTTC. It encodes CASSASRRDRQSLNYGYTF. The full variable domain, with the rest looked up from reference TRBV5-1 and TRBJ1-2, is KAGVTQTPRYLIKTRGQQVTLSCSPISGHRSVSWYQQTPGQGLQFLFEYFSETQRNKGNFPGRFSGRQFSNSRSEMNVSTLELGDSALYLCASSASRRDRQSLNYGYTFGSGTRLTVV.

CDR3 sequence reads: CASSFMTDYYGYTF. CDR3 in DNA: TGCGCCAGCAGCTTTATGACAGATTACTATGGCTACACCTTC. This sequence joins TRBV5-1 and TRBJ1-2; tentatively, D is TRBD1 (5 bases). The V gene's germline CDR1 is SGHRS and CDR2 YFSETQ. V dropped 2 bases and J dropped 3 bases, with 11 bases sitting between them. The CDR3 contains 14 residues.

The gene calls are TRBV6-1 and TRBJ1-5; TRBD1 matches 8 bases. The CDR3 is made up of 13 amino acids. Germline CDR1 reads MNHNS; CDR2 reads SASEGT. V trimming: 5 bases; J trimming: 7 bases; junction bases outside the gene matches: 4. CDR3 coding DNA: TGTGCCAGCAGTCAGGACAGGGCACAGCCCCAGCATTTT. Translated, it gives CASSQDRAQPQHF.

This clone is a singleton in its sample. This chain links TRBV30 with TRBJ2-5; 10 nucleotides match TRBD1. CDR3 length: 15 residues. The germline CDR1 and CDR2 sequences are GTSNPN and SVGIG (reference sequence). J was trimmed by 4 bases and V by 4 bases; bases with no gene match: 9. CDR3 sequence (DNA): TGTGCCTGGACACAAAAGACAGGGGGCGGAGAGACCCAGTACTTC. Translated, it gives CAWTQKTGGGETQYF.

The J gene is TRBJ1-6, the V gene TRBV5-1, with a weak D call TRBD1 (5 bases). CDR1 is SGHRS, CDR2 YFSETQ, per germline. This CDR3 is 15 amino acids long. V lost 3 bases and J lost 9, with 16 bases in between. CDR3 sequence (DNA): TGCGCCAGCAGCTCGGGAACAGCCGGGGGTTCACCCCTCCACTTT. Translation: CASSSGTAGGSPLHF.

This clone is medium-sized by share. As DNA, the CDR3 is TGTGCCAGCAGTGAGAAAGGGGACTCTGGAAACACCATATATTTT. Residues: CASSEKGDSGNTIYF. V is TRBV6-1 and J is TRBJ1-3; a possible D gene is TRBD1 (5 bases). V lost 3 bases, J lost 0 bases, and 9 bases lay in between. CDR3 length equals 15 residues. The germline CDR1 and CDR2 sequences are MNHNS and SASEGT.

As to this clone: The DNA is left out, because the CDR3 cannot be placed on it with certainty; the CDR3 is given as TCRdb lists it. The chain couples TRBV29-1 to TRBJ1-1; the table's TRBD1 call for D was not verified on the DNA. The CDR3 region is 13 residues in length, termini included. Germline CDR1 is SQVTM and CDR2 is ANQGSEA. CDR3 loop: CSVGTGSGTEALF.

This clone occurred a few times. Different DNA sequences within this sample yield the same CDR3. The chain uses TRBV6-4 and TRBJ2-3; 13 nucleotides align to TRBD2. The CDR3 is made up of 15 amino acids. CDR1 is MRHNA and CDR2 is SNTAGT in the germline V gene. Trimming cost V 3 bases and J 3 bases; bases outside gene matches: 0. CDR3 sequence: CASSETSGGTDTQYF. CDR3 bases: TGTGCCAGCAGTGAGACTAGCGGGGGGACAGATACGCAGTATTTT.

The V call is TRBV18, the J call TRBJ2-1; 9 bases map to TRBD1. V lost 4 bases to trimming and J lost 5 bases; unmatched junction nucleotides: 6. The CDR3 is made up of 15 amino acids. Germline CDR1 and CDR2: KGHSH and LQKENI. The CDR3 region is CASSRGQGTHNEQFF. CDR3 nucleotides: TGTGCCAGCTCACGCGGACAGGGGACACACAATGAGCAGTTCTTC.

V and J are TRBV2 and TRBJ2-7; D uncertain. The germline V and J ends were trimmed by 8 bases and 2 bases, with 16 bases remaining between them. CDR1 is SNHLY and CDR2 is FYNNEI in the germline V gene. The CDR3 runs 14 residues. The DNA for the CDR3 is TGTGCCAGCCAAATCCGGGTCCAAACCTACGAGCAGTACTTC. Protein sequence: CASQIRVQTYEQYF.

The gene calls are TRBV11-2 and TRBJ2-7; TRBD1 aligns across 9 bases. In germline, CDR1 is SGHAT, CDR2 FQNNGV. Trimming cost V 1 base and J 5 bases; bases outside gene matches: 6. The CDR3 spans 15 residues. The CDR3 bases are TGTGCCAGCAGCTTAGGGGACAGGGATGTCCACGAGCAGTACTTC. Protein sequence: CASSLGDRDVHEQYF.

This chain joins TRBV2 and TRBJ2-7; 7 nucleotides match TRBD1. V shed 7 bases, J shed 2 bases, and the junction held 11 bases outside the gene matches. CDR1 and CDR2 (germline): SNHLY, FYNNEI. This CDR3 has 15 residues. In DNA, the CDR3 is TGTGCCAGCAACCCCTCCGACAGGGCCACCTACGAGCAGTACTTC. Its translation is CASNPSDRATYEQYF. The full variable domain, in which reference TRBV2 and TRBJ2-7 provide the parts outside the CDR3, is EPEVTQTPSHQVTQMGQEVILRCVPISNHLYFYWYRQILGQKVEFLVSFYNNEISEKSEIFDDQFSVERPDGSNFTLKIRSTKLEDSAMYFCASNPSDRATYEQYFGPGTRLTVT.

The chain couples TRBV5-1 to TRBJ2-1; maybe TRBD2 (5 bases). V dropped 0 bases and J dropped 8 bases, with 6 bases sitting between them. CDR3 size: 12 residues. Germline CDR1 SGHRS, CDR2 YFSETQ. CDR3: CASSLGGDEQFF. CDR3 in DNA: TGCGCCAGCAGCTTGGGGGGAGATGAGCAGTTCTTC.